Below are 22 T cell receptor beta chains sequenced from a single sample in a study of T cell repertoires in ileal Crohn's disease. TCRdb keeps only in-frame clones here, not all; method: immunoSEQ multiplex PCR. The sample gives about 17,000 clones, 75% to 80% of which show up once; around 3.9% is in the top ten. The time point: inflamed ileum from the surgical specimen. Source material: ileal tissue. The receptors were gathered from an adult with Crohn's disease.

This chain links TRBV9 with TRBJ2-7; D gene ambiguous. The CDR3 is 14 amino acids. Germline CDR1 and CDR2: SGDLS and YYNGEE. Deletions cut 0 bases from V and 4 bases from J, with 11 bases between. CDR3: CASSVDPGSYEQYF. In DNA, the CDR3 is TGTGCCAGCAGCGTAGATCCCGGGTCGTACGAGCAGTACTTC.

As DNA, the CDR3 is TGTGCCAGCCATAGCGGGAAGGCCTACAATGAGCAGTTCTTC. Protein: CASHSGKAYNEQFF. The rearrangement joins TRBV2 to TRBJ2-1, with 8 nucleotides matching TRBD2. This CDR3 contains 14 residues. V lost 8 bases to trimming and J lost 2 bases; unmatched junction nucleotides: 5. In germline, CDR1 is SNHLY, CDR2 FYNNEI.

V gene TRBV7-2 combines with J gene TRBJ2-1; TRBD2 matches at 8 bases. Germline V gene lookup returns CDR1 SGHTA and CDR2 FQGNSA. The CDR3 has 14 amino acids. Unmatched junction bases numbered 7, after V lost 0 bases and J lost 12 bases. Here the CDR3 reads CASSLAITSGGQFF. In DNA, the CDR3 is TGTGCCAGCAGCTTAGCGATTACCAGCGGGGGGCAGTTCTTC.

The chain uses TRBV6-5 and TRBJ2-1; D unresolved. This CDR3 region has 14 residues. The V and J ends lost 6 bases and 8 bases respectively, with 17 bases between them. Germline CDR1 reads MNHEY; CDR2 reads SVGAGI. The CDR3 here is CASSPEGAPHEQFF. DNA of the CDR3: TGTGCCAGCAGCCCTGAAGGAGCCCCCCATGAGCAGTTCTTC.

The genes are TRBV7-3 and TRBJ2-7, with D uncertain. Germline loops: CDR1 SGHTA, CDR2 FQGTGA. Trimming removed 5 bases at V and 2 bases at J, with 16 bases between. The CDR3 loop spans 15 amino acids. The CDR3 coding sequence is TGTGCCAGCAGCCTCCCCGCCCACTTTCCCTACGAGCAGTACTTC. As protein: CASSLPAHFPYEQYF.

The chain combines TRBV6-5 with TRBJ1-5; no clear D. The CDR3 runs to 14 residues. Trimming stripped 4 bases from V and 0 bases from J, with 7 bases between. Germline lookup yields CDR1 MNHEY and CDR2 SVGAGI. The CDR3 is CASSFNPSNQPQHF. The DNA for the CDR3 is TGTGCCAGCAGTTTTAACCCTAGCAATCAGCCCCAGCATTTT.

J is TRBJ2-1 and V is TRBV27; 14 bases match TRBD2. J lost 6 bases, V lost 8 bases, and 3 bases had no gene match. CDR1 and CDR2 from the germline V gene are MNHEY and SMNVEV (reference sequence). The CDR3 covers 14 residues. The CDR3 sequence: CASATSGGANEQFF. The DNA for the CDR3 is TGTGCCAGCGCGACTAGCGGGGGGGCCAATGAGCAGTTCTTC.

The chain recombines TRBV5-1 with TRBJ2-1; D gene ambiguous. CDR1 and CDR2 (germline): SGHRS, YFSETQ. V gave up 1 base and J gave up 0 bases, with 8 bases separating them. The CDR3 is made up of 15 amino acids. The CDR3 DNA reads TGCGCCAGCAGCTTGCAACAGTCCTCCTACAATGAGCAGTTCTTC. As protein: CASSLQQSSYNEQFF.

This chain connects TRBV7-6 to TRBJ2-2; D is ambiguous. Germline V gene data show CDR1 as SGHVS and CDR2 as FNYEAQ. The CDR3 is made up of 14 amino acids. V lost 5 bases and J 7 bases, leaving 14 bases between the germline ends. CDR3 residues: CASSPSSRFGELFF. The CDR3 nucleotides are TGTGCCAGCAGCCCTAGTTCTCGTTTCGGGGAGCTGTTTTTT.

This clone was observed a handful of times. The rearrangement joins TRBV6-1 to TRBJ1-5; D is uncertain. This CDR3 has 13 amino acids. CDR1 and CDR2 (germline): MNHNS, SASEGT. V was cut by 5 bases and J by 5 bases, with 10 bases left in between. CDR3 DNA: TGTGCCAGCAGTATACGAAGCGATCAGCCCCAGCATTTT. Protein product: CASSIRSDQPQHF.

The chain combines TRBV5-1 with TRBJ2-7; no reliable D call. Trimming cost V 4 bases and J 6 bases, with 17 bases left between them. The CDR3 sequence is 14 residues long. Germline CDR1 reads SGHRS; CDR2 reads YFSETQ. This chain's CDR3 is CASSPGLLTGEQYF. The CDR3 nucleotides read TGCGCCAGCAGCCCGGGCCTGTTAACTGGCGAGCAGTACTTC.

The CDR3 DNA sequence: TGTGCCAGTAGTATAGGGCTTAACACCGGGGAGCTGTTTTTT. It yields the protein CASSIGLNTGELFF. This rearrangement joins TRBV19 to TRBJ2-2; D not resolved. Deletions cut 1 base from V and 2 bases from J, with 5 bases between. The CDR3 contains 14 residues. Germline CDR1 and CDR2: LNHDA and SQIVND (reference sequence).

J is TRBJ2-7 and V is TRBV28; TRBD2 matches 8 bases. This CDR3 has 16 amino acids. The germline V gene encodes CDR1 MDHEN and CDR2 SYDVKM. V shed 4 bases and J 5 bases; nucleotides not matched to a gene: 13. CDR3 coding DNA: TGTGCCAGCAGTTCAGGGAACTCCGGGACTAGTCACGAGCAGTACTTC. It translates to CASSSGNSGTSHEQYF.

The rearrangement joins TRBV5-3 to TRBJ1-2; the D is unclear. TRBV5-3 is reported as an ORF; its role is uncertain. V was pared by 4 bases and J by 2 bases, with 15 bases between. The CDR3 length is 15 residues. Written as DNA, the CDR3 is TGTGCCAGAAGCCAACCAAGTAATTCCAACTATGGCTACACCTTC. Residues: CARSQPSNSNYGYTF.

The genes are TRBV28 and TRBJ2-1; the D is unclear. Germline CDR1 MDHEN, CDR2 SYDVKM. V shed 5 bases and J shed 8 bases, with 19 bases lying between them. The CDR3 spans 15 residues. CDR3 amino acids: CASSPAVTSVDEQFF. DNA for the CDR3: TGTGCCAGCAGTCCCGCGGTAACCTCGGTCGATGAGCAGTTCTTC.

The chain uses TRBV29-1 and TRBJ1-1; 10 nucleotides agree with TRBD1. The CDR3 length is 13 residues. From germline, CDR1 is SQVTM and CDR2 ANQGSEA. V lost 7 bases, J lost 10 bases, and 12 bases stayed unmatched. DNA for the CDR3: TGCAGCGGCGGAGGACAGGGGGAGGGGGGAGCTTTCTTT. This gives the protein CSGGGQGEGGAFF.

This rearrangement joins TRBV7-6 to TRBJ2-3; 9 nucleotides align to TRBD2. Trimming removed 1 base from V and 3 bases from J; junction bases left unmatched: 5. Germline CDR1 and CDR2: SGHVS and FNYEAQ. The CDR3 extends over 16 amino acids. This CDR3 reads CASSLEASGATDTQYF. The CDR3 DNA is TGTGCCAGCAGCTTAGAGGCTAGCGGGGCTACAGATACGCAGTATTTT.

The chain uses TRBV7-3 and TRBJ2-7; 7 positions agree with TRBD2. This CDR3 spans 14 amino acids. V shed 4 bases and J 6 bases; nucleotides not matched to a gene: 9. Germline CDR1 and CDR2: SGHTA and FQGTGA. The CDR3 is CASSSGLEGSEQYF. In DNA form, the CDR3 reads TGTGCCAGCAGCTCTGGACTAGAAGGCTCCGAGCAGTACTTC.

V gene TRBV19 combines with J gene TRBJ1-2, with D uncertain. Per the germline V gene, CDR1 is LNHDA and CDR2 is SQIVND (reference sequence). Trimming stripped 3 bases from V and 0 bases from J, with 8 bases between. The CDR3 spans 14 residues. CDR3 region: CASSMSASNYGYTF. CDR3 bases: TGTGCCAGTAGTATGTCAGCTTCTAACTATGGCTACACCTTC. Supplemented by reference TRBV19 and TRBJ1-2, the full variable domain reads DGGITQSPKYLFRKEGQNVTLSCEQNLNHDAMYWYRQDPGQGLRLIYYSQIVNDFQKGDIAEGYSVSREKKESFPLTVTSAQKNPTAFYLCASSMSASNYGYTFGSGTRLTVV.

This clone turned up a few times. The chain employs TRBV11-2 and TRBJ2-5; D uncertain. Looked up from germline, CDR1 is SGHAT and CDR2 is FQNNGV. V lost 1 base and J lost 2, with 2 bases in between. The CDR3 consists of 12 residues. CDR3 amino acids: CASSLGQETQYF. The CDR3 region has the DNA TGTGCCAGCAGCTTAGGTCAAGAGACCCAGTACTTC.

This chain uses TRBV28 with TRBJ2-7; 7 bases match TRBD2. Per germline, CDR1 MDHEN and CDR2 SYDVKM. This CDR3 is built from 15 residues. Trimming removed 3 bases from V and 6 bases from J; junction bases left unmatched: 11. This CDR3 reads CASSLTGTINAEQYF. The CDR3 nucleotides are TGTGCCAGCAGTTTGACGGGGACTATTAACGCCGAGCAGTACTTC.

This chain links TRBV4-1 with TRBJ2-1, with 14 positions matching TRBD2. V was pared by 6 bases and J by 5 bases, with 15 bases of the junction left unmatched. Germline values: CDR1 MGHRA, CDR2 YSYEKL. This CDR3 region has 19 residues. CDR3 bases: TGCGCCAGCAGGGACCCCACTCGACTAGCGGGGGGGCCAAACAATGAGCAGTTCTTC. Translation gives CASRDPTRLAGGPNNEQFF.